This TCR beta chain was retrieved from a study of T cell changes during pregnancy in multiple sclerosis. The CDR3 spans 20 residues. Data came from immunoSEQ multiplex PCR; TCRdb stores just in-frame clones and leaves some out. The repertoire consists of roughly 100,000 clones, with more than 85% occurring once and the leading ten covering over 2.5%. The chain couples TRBV21-1 to TRBJ2-1; TRBD2, as called in the table, went unchecked against the DNA. TRBV21-1 is annotated as a pseudogene. Source: peripheral blood, taken in the second trimester of pregnancy. This TCR came from a female donor with multiple sclerosis, enrolled in a pregnancy study. This chain's CDR3 is CASSKDGFRLEVEFNNEQFF. CDR3 coding DNA: TGTGCCAGCAGCAAAGACGGGTTTAGACTAGAGGTGGAGTTCAACAATGAGCAGTTCTTC.